The rows below give T cell receptor beta chains drawn from one sample of a study of blood T cells in healthy people across ages. TCRdb recomputed calls from the 5' RACE reads with MiXCR, one row per CDR3 protein. There are about 1 million distinct CDR3 sequences in the sample; 35% to 55% occur only once, and approximately 17% lies in the top ten. Source material: blood. The receptors stem from a woman between 55 and 75 years old in good health. Both conserved end residues are part of each CDR3. A D gene is named only where the DNA matches it firmly. Some rows mark clone size as missing; the rest say once, few, many or name a class of expanded clone.

clone size	D gene	V gene	J gene	CDR3 length	CDR3 DNA	CDR3 protein
-	-	TRBV20-1	TRBJ2-7	15	TGCAGTGCTAGAGCGGCGGGGACGAGCTCCTACGAGCAGTACTTC	CSARAAGTSSYEQYF
few	TRBD1	TRBV7-9	TRBJ1-4	14	TGTGCCAGCAGCCGGACAGGGGGGAATGAAAAACTGTTTTTT	CASSRTGGNEKLFF
many	TRBD1	TRBV10-1	TRBJ2-7	13	TGCGCCAGCAGACTGGACAGGGCCTACGAGCAGTACTTC	CASRLDRAYEQYF
-	TRBD1	TRBV6-1	TRBJ2-5	15	TGTGCCAGCAGTGATCCGGGACAGGGTAGTAATGAGCAGTACTTC	CASSDPGQGSNEQYF
-	-	TRBV6-1	TRBJ1-2	16	TGTGCCAGCAGTGTAGCGCACCACAGCCCTAACTATGGCTACACCTTC	CASSVAHHSPNYGYTF
-	-	TRBV28	TRBJ2-1	13	TGTGCCAGCAGTGTCGGGACACCGAATGAGCAGTTCTTC	CASSVGTPNEQFF
-	TRBD2	TRBV10-3	TRBJ2-5	17	TGTGCCATCAGCCGACGGACTAGCGGGTCGTACCAAGAGACCCAGTACTTC	CAISRRTSGSYQETQYF
-	-	TRBV12-3/TRBV12-4	TRBJ2-3	17	TGTGCCAGCAGCCCCCCCCTAGCGAGAGTTGGCACAGATACGCAGTATTTT	CASSPPLARVGTDTQYF
-	-	TRBV9	TRBJ1-1	17	TGTGCCAGCAGCGCAAGCCCGGCGACCAACCAAGGCACTGAAGCTTTCTTT	CASSASPATNQGTEAFF
-	-	TRBV10-3	TRBJ2-3	14	TGTGCCATCAGTGAGTCGAAGGGGGGAGGCACGCAGTATTTT	CAISESKGGGTQYF
few	-	TRBV20-1	TRBJ1-1	14	TGCAGTGCTAGTGATGGGGGGATGAGGACTGAAGCTTTCTTT	CSASDGGMRTEAFF
-	-	TRBV7-8	TRBJ2-7	16	TGTGCCAGCAGCCCTCCGAGGGGCAGGGCTAACTACGAGCAGTACTTC	CASSPPRGRANYEQYF
-	-	TRBV4-2	TRBJ2-7	17	TGTGCCAGCAGCCAGGATAGGGGTGGGAATAGCGGCAATGAGCAGTACTTC	CASSQDRGGNSGNEQYF
-	TRBD2	TRBV28	TRBJ2-7	15	TGTGCCAGCAGTTTGCGGGCTAGCGGGAGGAGGGAGCAGTACTTC	CASSLRASGRREQYF
-	-	TRBV7-2	TRBJ2-2	13	TGTGCCAGCAGCTCTGTTGGGACCGGGGAGCTGTTTTTT	CASSSVGTGELFF